Only a few counts were recorded for the clone carrying this TCR beta chain. Its antigen is unknown. This sample was included in a study of T cell repertoires in cytomegalovirus infection. Overall study results and limits: Dominant in the ex vivo response were TCR beta clonotypes restricted by HLA-C and specific for CMV.

The germline V gene has CDR1 SGHRS and CDR2 YFSETQ. The CDR3 is 12 residues long. V lost 2 bases and J lost 5, with 7 bases in between. TCRdb re-called the reads through MiXCR, storing one row per CDR3 protein. The data show about 450,000 distinct CDR3 sequences, around 32% seen once. V usage is TRBV5-1 and J usage is TRBJ2-5; D is unresolved. What was sequenced was PBMCs. The source is a human donor in good health (CMV status not recorded). Some clones in this sample may be carry-over from other donors' samples. This CDR3 is CASSFAMETQYF. The CDR3 DNA follows: TGCGCCAGCAGCTTCGCAATGGAGACCCAGTACTTC. The full variable domain, completed using reference TRBV5-1 and TRBJ2-5, is KAGVTQTPRYLIKTRGQQVTLSCSPISGHRSVSWYQQTPGQGLQFLFEYFSETQRNKGNFPGRFSGRQFSNSRSEMNVSTLELGDSALYLCASSFAMETQYFGPGTRLLVL.